The clone carrying this T cell receptor (beta chain) was counted once. What it binds is unknown. This sample's treatment: 15 to 20 received Ad26.COV2.S at low or high dose, single or two shots; a few received placebo; per-sample allocation not given. The study sampled participants on day 63 after the first vaccine or placebo injection. These data belong to a study of Ad26.COV2.S vaccination and SARS-CoV-2 variants. On the study more broadly: Intramuscularly, Ad26.COV2.S was given either once or twice, 56 days apart. Whole-study results and caveats: Breadth, reportedly substantial, characterized the spike-specific CD8+ and CD4+ T cell responses after vaccination.

Sequenced by immunoSEQ multiplex PCR; TCRdb stores in-frame clones only, minus some. The table lists approximately 350,000 clones, under 90% of them singletons. The origin of this receptor is a person between 18 and 65 years old who received the Ad26.COV2.S COVID-19 vaccine or a placebo. Specimen: peripheral blood, collected in a trial of Ad26.COV2.S vaccine versus placebo.

This CDR3 is CASSSGRRDTQYF. In DNA form, the CDR3 reads TGTGCCAGCAGCTCTGGCCGGCGAGATACGCAGTATTTT. V gene TRBV7-2 combines with J gene TRBJ2-3; no firm D call. The germline V and J ends were trimmed by 4 bases and 5 bases, with 10 bases remaining between them. The CDR3 length is 13 residues. Germline V gene data show CDR1 as SGHTA and CDR2 as FQGNSA.